The present T cell receptor (beta chain) was sequenced within a study of T cells expressing NK-cell markers (dated by TCRdb to the early 2020s). Background on the whole study: TCR beta-chain repertoires were profiled in sorted CD3+CD56+NKG2C+, CD3+CD56+NKG2C- and CD3+CD56-NKG2C+ T-cell subsets from seven or eight donors. Seven of the eight sequenced donors were HCMV-seropositive and one was HCMV-seronegative. Libraries were sequenced as 2 x 150 bp reads on Illumina HiSeq 2000/2500, MiSeq or NextSeq. Randomly selected healthy volunteers, three men and five women, were used as the eight sequenced donors.

Note on this clonotype: Its antigen specificity is not known.

Findings and caveats that apply to the study as a whole: In over five donors, the dominant CD3+CD56+NKG2C+ clonotypes were found to rank among the top 10 CD8+ clonotypes and to make up about 1.0-7.0% of CD8+ T cells. Whether the expanded NKG2C-expressing T cell clones were specific for HCMV antigens was left unclear. Those dominant clonotypes were again the most abundant among CD3+CD56-NKG2C+ cells in several donors, at about 28.3-65%.

The CDR3, from cysteine to phenylalanine, totals 13 residues. No DNA was logged. CDR1 and CDR2 are read off the germline V gene as MDHEN and SYDVKM. Sequencing relied on an Illumina HiSeq 2000. The TCR beta cDNA libraries were made using 5'RACE template switching, a step that added both a universal primer site and unique molecular identifiers. Synthesis of cDNA was primed from the TCR beta constant segment and was followed by two consecutive PCR amplification steps. On the authors' methods: MIGEC was used to demultiplex reads and group the reads by UMI, and MiTCR was used to assemble and quantify clonotypes. To exclude erroneous sequences, only TCR cDNA sequences supported by at least two reads were retained. The tcR package was used for downstream repertoire analysis, and clonotypes were matched between fractions using CDR3 nucleotide sequence together with V segment. VDJmatch was used to annotate antigen specificity against VDJdb, with one amino acid substitution in CDR3 permitted. The reads underwent TCRdb reprocessing, giving one record for each CDR3 protein sequence and no DNA. The authors' filters were not applied to this entry. Per the sample table, the count is some 300,000 distinct CDR3 sequences. The top ten clones comprise about 0.39% of the sample.

HCMV serostatus was determined by detecting HCMV-specific IgG in serum with a commercial ELISA kit. Peripheral blood mononuclear cells were isolated from blood by Ficoll density gradient centrifugation. The origin of this receptor is a man in his late teens or twenties in good health. Donor details come from another sample of the same person, matched by shared clones. Sequenced sample: blood T cells: a sorted CD56 or NKG2C T cell subset, CD4+ or CD8+ T cells, or bulk PBMC T cells (not recorded which). The rearrangement combines TRBV28 with TRBJ1-1; TCRdb selects TRBD1, and the lack of DNA leaves this call unchecked. The CDR3 region has the sequence CASTKRGNTEAFF.